The T cell receptor (beta chain) under discussion was sequenced for a study of blood T cells in healthy people across ages. Study-wide results and caveats: Significant beta diversity loss was already apparent by age approximately 38, declining roughly linearly. The lack of PBMC sorting stopped any conclusive naive versus antigen-experienced comparison.

Concerning this clonotype itself: Its cognate antigen is unknown.

The second PCR ran roughly 7 to 12 cycles with a sample-barcoded 5' primer and J-beta primers. TCRdb analysed the 5' RACE reads with MiXCR anew, one entry per CDR3 protein. In the table there are about 1.8 million distinct CDR3 sequences, just under 50% of which are singletons. The specimen was blood. The sequence derives from a middle-aged woman in good health.

The CDR3 DNA reads TGCAGCGTTGCCCAACTAGCGGGGGATTTCCCTGAGCAGTTCTTC. The encoded protein is CSVAQLAGDFPEQFF. The chain recombines TRBV29-1 with TRBJ2-1; 11 nucleotides line up with TRBD2. Trimming at V came to 4 bases and at J to 9 bases, leaving 11 bases not matched to a gene. Per the germline V gene, CDR1 is SQVTM and CDR2 is ANQGSEA. This CDR3 has 15 amino acids.